One sample yielded the 4 T cell receptor beta chains listed below, sequenced in a study of blood T cell repertoires in COVID-19. Using immunoSEQ multiplex PCR, the repertoire was profiled, and TCRdb retains in-frame clones only, with some absent. Counted here are 250,000 to 300,000 clones, about 90% occurring once; the ten biggest clones make up roughly 10%. Sequenced material: peripheral blood. The receptor source for this set is a woman aged 70-85 years with COVID-19, enrolled during active disease.

This clone was counted a single time. The chain has TRBV7-2 and TRBJ2-7, with D possibly TRBD2 on 5 matching bases. Germline CDR1 reads SGHTA; CDR2 reads FQGNSA. The CDR3 contains 15 residues. Trimming removed 2 bases from V and 0 bases from J, with 11 bases in between. DNA of the CDR3: TGTGCCAGCAGCTTAAGTCGGGATACCTCCTACGAGCAGTACTTC. Its translation: CASSLSRDTSYEQYF.

The V gene is TRBV7-3, the J gene TRBJ2-2; tentative D call: TRBD2 (6 bases). The CDR3 covers 16 residues. Germline V gives CDR1 SGHTA, CDR2 FQGTGA. The V and J ends lost 5 bases and 4 bases respectively, with 17 bases between them. The CDR3 reads CASSPRAAGPTGELFF. The CDR3 DNA follows: TGTGCCAGCAGCCCGCGGGCAGCGGGCCCCACCGGGGAGCTGTTTTTT. The whole variable domain, filled in from reference TRBV7-3 and TRBJ2-2, reads GAGVSQTPSNKVTEKGKYVELRCDPISGHTALYWYRQSLGQGPEFLIYFQGTGAADDSGLPNDRFFAVRPEGSVSTLKIQRTERGDSAVYLCASSPRAAGPTGELFFGEGSRLTVL.

This chain links TRBV5-4 with TRBJ2-1, with a weak D call TRBD2 (5 bases). The CDR3 loop spans 13 amino acids. V lost 4 bases and J 7 bases, leaving 12 bases between the germline ends. CDR1 is SGHNT and CDR2 is YYREEE in the germline V gene (reference sequence). CDR3 protein: CASSHAGSNEQFF. The CDR3 DNA reads as TGTGCCAGCAGCCATGCGGGTTCTAATGAGCAGTTCTTC.

In its sample, this clone was seen a few times. The chain links TRBV10-3 to TRBJ1-2; D is perhaps TRBD1 (5 bases). Looked up from germline, CDR1 is ENHRY and CDR2 is SYGVKD. Trimming cost V 2 bases and J 1 base, with 11 bases left between them. The CDR3 has 15 amino acids. This CDR3 reads CAISEVAGNNYGYTF. CDR3 coding DNA: TGTGCCATCAGTGAGGTCGCAGGGAATAACTATGGCTACACCTTC.